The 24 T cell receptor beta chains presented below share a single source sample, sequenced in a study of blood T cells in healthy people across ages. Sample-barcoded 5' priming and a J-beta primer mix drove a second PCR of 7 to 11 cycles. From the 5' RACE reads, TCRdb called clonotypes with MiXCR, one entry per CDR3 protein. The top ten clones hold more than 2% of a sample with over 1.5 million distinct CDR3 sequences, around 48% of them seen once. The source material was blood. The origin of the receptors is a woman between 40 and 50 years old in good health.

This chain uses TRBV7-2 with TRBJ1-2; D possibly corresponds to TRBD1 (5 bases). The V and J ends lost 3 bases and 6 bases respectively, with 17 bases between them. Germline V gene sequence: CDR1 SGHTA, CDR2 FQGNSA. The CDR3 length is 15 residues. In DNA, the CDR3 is TGTGCCAGCAGCTTCTCGGACATATTAAGGGATGGCTACACCTTC. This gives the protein CASSFSDILRDGYTF.

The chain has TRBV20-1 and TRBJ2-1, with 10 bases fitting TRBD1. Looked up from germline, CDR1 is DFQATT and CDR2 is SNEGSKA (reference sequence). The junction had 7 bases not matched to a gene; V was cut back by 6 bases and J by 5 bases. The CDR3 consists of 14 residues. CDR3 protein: CSANPGTGDNEQFF. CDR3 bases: TGCAGTGCCAACCCCGGGACAGGGGACAATGAGCAGTTCTTC.

In DNA, the CDR3 is TGTGCCAGCAGTTACTCGTTGGCAAGGCCCTCTAACTATGGCTACACCTTC. It is translated as CASSYSLARPSNYGYTF. The chain carries TRBV6-2 or TRBV6-3 and TRBJ1-2; D gene ambiguous. The V end lost 0 bases, the J end lost 0 bases, and 14 bases lay between the germline ends. The CDR3 covers 17 residues. Germline V CDR1 and CDR2: MNHEY, SVGEGT.

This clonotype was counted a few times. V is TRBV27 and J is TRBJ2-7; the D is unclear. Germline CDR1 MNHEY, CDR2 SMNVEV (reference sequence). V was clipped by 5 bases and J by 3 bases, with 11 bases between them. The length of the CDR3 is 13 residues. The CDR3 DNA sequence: TGTGCCAGCAGTGGGAACGACCTCTACGAGCAGTACTTC. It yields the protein CASSGNDLYEQYF.

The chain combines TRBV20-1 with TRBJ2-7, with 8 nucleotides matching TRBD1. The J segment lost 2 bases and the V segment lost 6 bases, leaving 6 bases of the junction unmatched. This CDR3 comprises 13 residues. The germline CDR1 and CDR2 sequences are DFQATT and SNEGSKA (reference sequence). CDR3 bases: TGCAGTGCAGCAGGGGGCCCAACCTACGAGCAGTACTTC. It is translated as CSAAGGPTYEQYF.

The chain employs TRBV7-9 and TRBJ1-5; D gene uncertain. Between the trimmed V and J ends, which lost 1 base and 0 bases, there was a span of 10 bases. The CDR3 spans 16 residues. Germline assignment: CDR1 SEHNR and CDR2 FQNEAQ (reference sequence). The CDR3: CASSLGRGISNQPQHF. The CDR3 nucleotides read TGTGCCAGCAGCTTAGGGCGGGGAATTAGCAATCAGCCCCAGCATTTT.

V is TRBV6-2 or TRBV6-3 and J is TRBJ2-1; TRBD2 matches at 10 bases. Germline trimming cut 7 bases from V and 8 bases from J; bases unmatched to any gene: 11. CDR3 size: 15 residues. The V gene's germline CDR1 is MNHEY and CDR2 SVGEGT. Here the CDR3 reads CASKPAGGPRDEQFF. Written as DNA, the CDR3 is TGTGCCAGCAAACCAGCGGGGGGGCCTAGAGATGAGCAGTTCTTC.

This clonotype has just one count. CDR3 sequence (DNA): TGTGTTTCCCACCGGGACACTGAAGCTTTCTTT. This sequence encodes CVSHRDTEAFF. The gene calls are TRBV6-5 and TRBJ1-1, with no clear D. CDR3 length: 11 residues. Germline V CDR1 and CDR2: MNHEY, SVGAGI.

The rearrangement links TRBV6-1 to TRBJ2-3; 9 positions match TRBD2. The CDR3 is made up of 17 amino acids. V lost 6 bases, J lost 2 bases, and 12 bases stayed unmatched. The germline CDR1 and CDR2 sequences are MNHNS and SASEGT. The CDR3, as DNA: TGTGCCAGCAGGAACCCGGGACTAGCTGCCCCCACAGATACGCAGTATTTT. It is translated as CASRNPGLAAPTDTQYF.

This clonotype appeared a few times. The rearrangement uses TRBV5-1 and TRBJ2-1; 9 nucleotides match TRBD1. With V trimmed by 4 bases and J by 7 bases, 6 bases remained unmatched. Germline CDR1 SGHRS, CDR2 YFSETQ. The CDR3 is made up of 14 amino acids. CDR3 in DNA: TGCGCCAGCAGCACACAGACAGGGGGGAATGAGCAGTTCTTC. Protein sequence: CASSTQTGGNEQFF.

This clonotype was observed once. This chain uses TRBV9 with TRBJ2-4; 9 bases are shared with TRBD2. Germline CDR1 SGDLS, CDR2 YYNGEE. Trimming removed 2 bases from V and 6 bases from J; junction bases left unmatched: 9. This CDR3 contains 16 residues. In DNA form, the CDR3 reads TGTGCCAGCAGCGTGGGAAGGGCGGGGGGGCTAAACATTCAGTACTTC. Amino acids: CASSVGRAGGLNIQYF.

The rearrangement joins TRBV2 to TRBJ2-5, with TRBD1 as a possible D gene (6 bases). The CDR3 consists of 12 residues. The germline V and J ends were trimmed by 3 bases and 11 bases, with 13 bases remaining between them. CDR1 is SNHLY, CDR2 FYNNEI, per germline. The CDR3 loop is CASSEIQGKQYF. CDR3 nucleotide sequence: TGTGCCAGCAGTGAGATACAGGGAAAGCAGTACTTC.

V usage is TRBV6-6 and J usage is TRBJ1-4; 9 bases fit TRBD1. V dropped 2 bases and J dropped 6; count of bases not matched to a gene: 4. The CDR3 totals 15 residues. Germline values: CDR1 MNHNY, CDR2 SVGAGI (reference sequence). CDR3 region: CASSYEGQGYEKLFF. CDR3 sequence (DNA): TGTGCCAGCAGTTACGAGGGACAGGGATATGAAAAACTGTTTTTT.

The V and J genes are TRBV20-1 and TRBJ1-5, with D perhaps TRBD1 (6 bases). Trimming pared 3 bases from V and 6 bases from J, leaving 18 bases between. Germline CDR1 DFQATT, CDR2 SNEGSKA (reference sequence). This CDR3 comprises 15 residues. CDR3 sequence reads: CSARGEAGATQPQHF. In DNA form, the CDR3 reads TGCAGTGCTAGGGGGGAAGCAGGGGCAACTCAGCCCCAGCATTTT.

CDR3 amino acids: CASSVEPGAVGYGYTF. DNA for the CDR3: TGTGCCAGCAGCGTAGAACCAGGGGCGGTGGGCTATGGCTACACCTTC. The chain recombines TRBV9 with TRBJ1-2; a weak D match, TRBD1 (6 bases). V lost 0 bases, J lost 4 bases, and 16 bases lay in between. Germline assignment: CDR1 SGDLS and CDR2 YYNGEE. CDR3 length equals 16 residues. The full variable domain, rest sourced from reference TRBV9 and TRBJ1-2, is DSGVTQTPKHLITATGQRVTLRCSPRSGDLSVYWYQQSLDQGLQFLIQYYNGEERAKGNILERFSAQQFPDLHSELNLSSLELGDSALYFCASSVEPGAVGYGYTFGSGTRLTVV.

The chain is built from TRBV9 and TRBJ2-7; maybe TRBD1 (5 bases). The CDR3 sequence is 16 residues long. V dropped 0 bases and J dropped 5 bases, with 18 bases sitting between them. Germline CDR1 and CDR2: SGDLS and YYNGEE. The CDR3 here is CASSVGSSQGIHEQYF. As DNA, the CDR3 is TGTGCCAGCAGCGTAGGAAGTAGTCAGGGAATCCACGAGCAGTACTTC.

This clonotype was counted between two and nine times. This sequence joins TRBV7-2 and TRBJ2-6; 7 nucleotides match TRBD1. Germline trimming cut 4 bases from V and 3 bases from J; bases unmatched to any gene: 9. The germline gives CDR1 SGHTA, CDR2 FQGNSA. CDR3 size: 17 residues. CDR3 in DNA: TGTGCCAGCAGCTCGCCGGGACAGTCGATTGGGGCCAACGTCCTGACTTTC. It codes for CASSSPGQSIGANVLTF.

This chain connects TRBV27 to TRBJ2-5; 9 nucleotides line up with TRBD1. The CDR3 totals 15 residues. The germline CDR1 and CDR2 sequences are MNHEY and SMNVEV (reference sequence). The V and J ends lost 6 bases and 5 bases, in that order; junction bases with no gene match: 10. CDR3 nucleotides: TGTGCCAGCAGGACAGGGGGGGTTGTAGGCGAGACCCAGTACTTC. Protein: CASRTGGVVGETQYF.

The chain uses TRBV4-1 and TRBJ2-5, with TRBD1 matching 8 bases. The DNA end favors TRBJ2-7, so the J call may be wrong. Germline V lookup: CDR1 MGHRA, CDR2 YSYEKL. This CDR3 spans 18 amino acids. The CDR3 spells CASSQDHGRGQGAVEQYF. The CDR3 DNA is TGCGCCAGCAGCCAAGATCATGGAAGGGGGCAGGGGGCGGTCGAGCAGTACTTC.

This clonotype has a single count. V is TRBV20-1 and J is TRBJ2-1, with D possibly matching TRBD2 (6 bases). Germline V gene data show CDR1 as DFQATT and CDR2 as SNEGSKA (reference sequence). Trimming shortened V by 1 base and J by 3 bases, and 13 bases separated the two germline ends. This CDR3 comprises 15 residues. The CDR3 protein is CSARGQKRVYNEQFF. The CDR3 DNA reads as TGCAGTGCTAGAGGTCAAAAGCGGGTCTACAATGAGCAGTTCTTC.

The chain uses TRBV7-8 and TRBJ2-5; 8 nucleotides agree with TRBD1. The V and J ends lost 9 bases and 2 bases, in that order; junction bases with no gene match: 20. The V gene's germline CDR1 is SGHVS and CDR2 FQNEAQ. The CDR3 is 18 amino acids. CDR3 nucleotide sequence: TGTGCCAGAACGGACAGGGCGGAGGAGGGCATGGTTCAAGAGACCCAGTACTTC. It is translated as CARTDRAEEGMVQETQYF.

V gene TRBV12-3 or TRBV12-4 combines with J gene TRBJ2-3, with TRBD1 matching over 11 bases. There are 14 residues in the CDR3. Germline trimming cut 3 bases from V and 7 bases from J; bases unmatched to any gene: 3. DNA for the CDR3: TGTGCCAGCAGTTTCGGGACAGGGGGAAATACGCAGTATTTT. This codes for CASSFGTGGNTQYF.

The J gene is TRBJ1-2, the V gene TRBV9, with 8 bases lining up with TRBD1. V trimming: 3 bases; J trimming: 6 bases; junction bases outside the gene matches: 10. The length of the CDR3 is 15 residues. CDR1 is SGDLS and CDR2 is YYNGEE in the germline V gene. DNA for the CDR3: TGTGCCAGCAGCGCAAGGACAGGGTCGGGCGATGGCTACACCTTC. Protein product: CASSARTGSGDGYTF.

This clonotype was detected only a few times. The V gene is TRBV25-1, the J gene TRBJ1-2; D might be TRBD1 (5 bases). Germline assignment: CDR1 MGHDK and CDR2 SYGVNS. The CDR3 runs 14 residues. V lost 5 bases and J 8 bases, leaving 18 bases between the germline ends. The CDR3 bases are TGTGCCAGCAGTCCCTTGGGACGCCACCACGGCTACACCTTC. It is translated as CASSPLGRHHGYTF.